This TCR beta chain was captured in a study of blood T cell repertoires in COVID-19 (dated by TCRdb to the early 2020s). The study in broad terms: Samples covering the acute and convalescent phases of COVID-19 were provided by collaborators in the United States, Italy and Spain. Samples were obtained from the ongoing ImmuneRACE study (first 160 participants) and from some 1,200 subjects provided by 6 global collaborators. Nearly every sample came with metadata listing a de-identified subject ID, COVID-19 status, age in years and sex. The dataset comprised deeply sampled blood TCRbeta repertoires from subjects exposed to, actively infected with, or recovered from COVID-19. Where available, HLA class I and class II types were obtained from metadata supplied by the sample provider rather than from assay-based typing. The material from the prospective study consisted of cDNA or gDNA derived from T cells, B-cell-depleted T cells, or PBMCs. The repertoires were released in a freely available public database intended as a resource for research on the immune response to SARS-CoV-2. Results and caveats for the whole study, not just this receptor: The quantity of clinical and demographic metadata differed by source and by participant and was supplied without curation.

The germline V gene (reference sequence) gives CDR1 as SGHNT and CDR2 as YYREEE. Deletion took 5 bases off V and 5 bases off J, with a span of 11 bases between the germline ends. From its cysteine to its phenylalanine, the CDR3 spans 14 amino acids. Of the read, only the CDR3 DNA is kept; its 42 bases are in frame from base 1. The collaborating institutions used their own protocols to collect whole blood in K2EDTA tubes. For TCRbeta analysis, collaborators shipped samples in one of three forms: frozen whole blood, isolated PBMCs, or DNA extracted from either of those sample types. TCRbeta CDR3 regions were amplified from genomic DNA by means of the immunoSEQ Assay, a bias-controlled multiplex PCR. The authors' pipeline ran thus. The number of nucleated cells in each sample was estimated from the amplification of reference gene primers within the assay. To quantify the absolute abundance of each unique TCRbeta CDR3 rearrangement, sequence reads were collapsed and filtered. For each sample, productive Simpson clonality was calculated by taking the square root of Simpson's diversity index across productive rearrangements. The clones in this table, taken by TCRdb from immuneACCESS, are in-frame only. Not every clone is retained; where verified, under half of the shortfall comes from an unresolved V gene, and the cause of the rest is unknown. D and trimming come from the DNA, and the V and J calls and clone size come from that table. The sample table records roughly 150,000 clones; approximately 88% of these occur just once. 25% to 30% of the sample goes to the ten largest clones.

Comments on this clone: Its antigen is unknown. Base-call qualities are not available, and no considerably larger clone is one nucleotide away.

This clonotype was sampled from a human donor in a cohort sampled during active COVID-19. Sequences were obtained from peripheral blood. This sequence uses TRBV5-4 and TRBJ2-6; D gene: possibly TRBD1, on 6 matching bases. The DNA sequence is TGTGCCAGCAGTACAGGGAATAGGGCCAACGTCCTGACTTTC. The encoded protein is CASSTGNRANVLTF.